The rows below give T cell receptor beta chains drawn from one sample of a study of T cell responses to AZD1222 COVID-19 vaccine. TCRdb keeps only in-frame clones here, not all; method: immunoSEQ multiplex PCR. The top ten clones hold about 1.9% of a sample with around 160,000 clones, 85% to 95% of them seen once. Sequences were derived from peripheral blood, sampled on day 0 of AZD1222 vaccination. The source is an adult in good health. Both conserved end residues are part of each CDR3. The D gene is left open where the match is weak. The size entry is marked missing in some rows and otherwise reads once, few, many or a size class.

CDR3 protein,CDR3 DNA,D gene,V gene,J gene,clone size
CASSVASGTGRNTIYF,TGTGCCAGCAGCGTAGCCTCCGGAACAGGGAGAAACACCATATATTTT,NA,TRBV9,TRBJ1-3,NA
CAATGDNGSYEQYF,TGTGCCGCGACAGGGGATAACGGGTCCTACGAGCAGTACTTC,TRBD1,TRBV6-5,TRBJ2-7,NA
CASSIGQSNQPQHF,TGTGCCAGTAGTATAGGGCAGAGCAATCAGCCCCAGCATTTT,NA,TRBV19,TRBJ1-5,NA
CASREQITYNEQFF,TGTGCCAGCAGGGAGCAAATCACTTACAATGAGCAGTTCTTC,NA,TRBV2,TRBJ2-1,once
CASSQETGLGNSPLHF,TGTGCCAGCAGCCAAGAGACAGGGCTAGGTAATTCACCCCTCCACTTT,TRBD1,TRBV4-2,TRBJ1-6,few
CASSLTGVHEQYF,TGTGCCAGCAGCTTGACGGGAGTCCACGAGCAGTACTTC,NA,TRBV11-2,TRBJ2-7,NA
CATSSTGEGKLFF,TGTGCCACCAGCAGCACAGGGGAGGGGAAACTGTTTTTT,TRBD1,TRBV15,TRBJ1-4,NA
CASNRVGGNTEAFF,TGTGCCAGCAACAGGGTAGGTGGAAACACTGAAGCTTTCTTT,NA,TRBV2,TRBJ1-1,NA
CASSNPPTVPTF,TGTGCCAGCAGTAATCCCCCGACAGTCCCCACCTTC,NA,TRBV6-5,TRBJ1-2,NA
CASSYRDRDTIYF,TGTGCCAGCAGTTACAGGGATCGCGACACCATATATTTT,NA,TRBV6-5,TRBJ1-3,once
CASSPHPGGGRTEAFF,TGTGCCAGCAGCCCCCACCCGGGGGGGGGAAGAACTGAAGCTTTCTTT,NA,TRBV9,TRBJ1-1,NA
CASSTERNEQFF,TGTGCCAGCTCAACCGAGCGCAATGAGCAGTTCTTC,NA,TRBV18,TRBJ2-1,NA
CASSQDLASGYEQYF,TGCGCCAGCAGCCAAGATCTCGCTAGCGGCTACGAGCAGTACTTC,TRBD2,TRBV4-1,TRBJ2-7,NA
CASSVDPSPGYEQYF,TGTGCCAGCAGCGTAGATCCCAGCCCGGGGTACGAGCAGTACTTC,NA,TRBV9,TRBJ2-7,NA
CASSQISNSPLHF,TGTGCCAGCAGCCAAATTTCTAATTCACCCCTCCACTTT,NA,TRBV14,TRBJ1-6,once
CASSLGGGDEAFF,TGCGCCAGCAGCTTGGGTGGGGGAGACGAAGCTTTCTTT,NA,TRBV5-1,TRBJ1-1,NA
CASSVGGSQRYRNEQYF,TGTGCCAGCAGCGTAGGTGGGTCCCAAAGATACCGGAACGAGCAGTACTTC,NA,TRBV9,TRBJ2-7,NA
CATQSGRGLGGHPEAFF,TGTGCCACCCAGAGCGGCAGGGGGCTTGGGGGACACCCTGAAGCTTTCTTT,TRBD1,TRBV25-1,TRBJ1-1,NA
CASSLGLAGTRYNEQFF,TGTGCCAGCAGCTTAGGACTAGCGGGAACCCGCTACAATGAGCAGTTCTTC,TRBD2,TRBV11-2,TRBJ2-1,NA